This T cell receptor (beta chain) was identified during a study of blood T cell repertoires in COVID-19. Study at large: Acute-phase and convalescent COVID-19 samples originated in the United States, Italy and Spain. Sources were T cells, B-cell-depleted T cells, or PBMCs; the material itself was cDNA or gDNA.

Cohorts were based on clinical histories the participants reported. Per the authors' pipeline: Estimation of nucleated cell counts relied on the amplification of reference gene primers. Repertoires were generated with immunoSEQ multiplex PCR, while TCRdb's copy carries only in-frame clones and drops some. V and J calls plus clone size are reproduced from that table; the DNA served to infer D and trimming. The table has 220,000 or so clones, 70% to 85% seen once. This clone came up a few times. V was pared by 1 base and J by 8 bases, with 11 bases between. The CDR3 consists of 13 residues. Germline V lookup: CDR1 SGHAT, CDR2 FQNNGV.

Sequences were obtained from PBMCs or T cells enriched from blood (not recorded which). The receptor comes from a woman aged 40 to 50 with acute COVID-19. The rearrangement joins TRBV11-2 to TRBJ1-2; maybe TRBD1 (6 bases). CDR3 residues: CASSLGTVNGYTF. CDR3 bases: TGTGCCAGCAGCTTAGGGACAGTGAACGGCTACACCTTC.